Detailed here is one T cell receptor beta chain. This receptor's antigen is unknown. No clone much larger than this one lies a single base away; base qualities are absent. All donors were healthy Caucasians. The data stem from a study of identical twins (dated by TCRdb to about 2016). A note on the overall study: To test whether fetal clonotypes persist, this study deep-sequenced TCR alpha and beta repertoires from monozygotic twins, from unrelated adults of various ages, and from cord blood. To rule out contamination, replicate twin experiments were performed at different times with different library preparation protocols. Study-level results and caveats: Compared with coincidental sharing between unrelated individuals, out-of-frame TCR alpha sequences shared between twins had an excess of sequences with low generation probability. Abundant cord blood beta clonotypes carried fewer insertions; young adult naive repertoires showed a weaker similar trend, while memory repertoires showed none. In monozygotic twins, recombination models systematically underestimated out-of-frame TCR alpha sharing, but the models matched the sharing seen between unrelated individuals. In beta out-of-frame sequences, excess twin sharing was weaker, because having fewer shared sequences lowered the signal-to-noise ratio. Because the same donors could not be followed over many years, the conclusions relied on cross-sectional statistical analysis. Invariant T cells such as MAIT and iNKT could partly confound zero-insertion analyses, although diverse VJ usage argued against such confounding for most clonotypes.

Library preparation was by 5' RACE. TCRdb lists the instrument as Illumina HiSeq 2000. A universal primer binding site was added through template switching, and the final cDNA carried a unique molecular identifier so that TCR cDNA molecules could be counted accurately. Specific primers in the conserved constant-segment region were used to synthesize first-strand cDNA for TCR alpha and beta chains. To control for contamination, every cDNA library carried two barcodes: a SMART-Mk sample barcode plus Illumina barcodes. Two successive PCR steps introduced TruSeq adapter sequences along with Illumina sample barcodes. Sequencing of the TCR alpha and beta cDNA libraries was done on the Illumina HiSeq platform using custom primers. The authors processed their data as follows. Raw reads were processed with MiGEC to extract unique molecular identifiers, and MiXCR was used to determine CDR3 positions. For each individual, recombination models were inferred using an EM algorithm with the repgenHMM and IGoR tools. Shared clonotype analysis was performed with the tcR package in R, normalizing sharing by the product of cloneset sizes. Out-of-frame nonproductive sequences were analyzed to study raw recombination free of thymic and clonal selection effects. TCRdb applied fastp at Q25 and MiXCR to the public reads, then kept only in-frame beta chains. Rows are unified per CDR3 protein, each entry keeping the most common DNA and genes. In this record, the V and J calls reflect TCRdb's handling and not the investigators' own analysis. Across this sample there are some 1,700,000 distinct CDR3 sequences, with about 30% seen only once. The ten most abundant clones make up 0.25% to 0.3% of the sample.

The CDR3 starts with the cysteine, ends with the phenylalanine, and has 14 residues. The only DNA kept is the CDR3, 42 bases in frame from the first base. The germline ends are 7 bases apart after V is trimmed by 2 bases and J by 0 bases. CDR1 and CDR2, looked up from the germline V gene, are SGHTA and FQGNSA. The V gene is TRBV7-2 and the J gene is TRBJ2-5, with no confidently assigned D gene. The TCR originated in a newborn girl in good health. The sequenced sample consisted of cord blood. The CDR3 in this case is CASSLYGYQETQYF. In nucleotide form, the sequence is TGTGCCAGCAGCTTATACGGGTACCAAGAGACCCAGTACTTC.